What follows are 3 T cell receptor beta chains derived from one specimen sequenced in a study of regulatory T cells in long-lasting Graves disease. Indicated time point: newly diagnosed GD, antithyroid drugs for less than 3 months. PBMC-derived RNA was used for the TCR library. The TCR beta library used iRepertoire HTBI primers with Arm-PCR amplification of CDR3. Each CDR3 protein gets one entry after TCRdb re-called the multiplex PCR reads with MiXCR. The data show 550,000 to 700,000 distinct CDR3 sequences, 15% to 20% seen once. The data were also submitted as part of a second study, on T cells in Graves' hyperthyroidism and ophthalmopathy.

The sample here was peripheral blood mononuclear cells (PBMCs), taken at new diagnosis, from a patient treated with antithyroid drugs. These TCRs come from a man aged 18 to 35 with Graves disease.

This clonotype has ten or more counts. This sequence joins TRBV7-3 and TRBJ2-3, with TRBD2 as a possible D gene (6 bases). With 5 bases removed from V and 2 bases from J, the gap between germline ends came to 14 bases. The CDR3 length is 15 residues. CDR1 is SGHTA and CDR2 is FQGTGA in the germline V gene. The CDR3 protein is CASSPGGRSTDTQYF. The CDR3 DNA is TGTGCCAGCAGCCCCGGAGGGAGGTCCACAGATACGCAGTATTTT.

This clonotype was seen ten or more times. This chain joins TRBV29-1 and TRBJ1-1; D is ambiguous. Trimming shortened V by 6 bases and J by 2 bases, and 10 bases separated the two germline ends. The germline V gene has CDR1 SQVTM and CDR2 ANQGSEA. This CDR3 spans 12 amino acids. The CDR3 DNA reads as TGCAGCGTCGTCGTAACCAACACTGAAGCTTTCTTT. Residues: CSVVVTNTEAFF.

This clonotype appeared many times. The chain recombines TRBV6-2 or TRBV6-3 with TRBJ2-1, with D possibly TRBD2 on 9 matching bases. Trimming left V 5 bases short and J 3 bases short, with 26 bases between. The CDR3 has 19 residues. Per germline, CDR1 MNHEY and CDR2 SVGEGT. CDR3 amino acids: CASSPDRGVRREGYNEQFF. CDR3 sequence (DNA): TGTGCCAGCAGTCCCGACAGGGGTGTCAGGCGGGAGGGCTACAATGAGCAGTTCTTC.